One sample yielded the 23 T cell receptor beta chains listed below, sequenced in a study of cytomegalovirus exposure and HLA in healthy donors. It was with 60 Vbeta and 13 Jbeta primers that the PCR ran. TCRdb's table, derived via immunoSEQ multiplex PCR, lists solely in-frame clones and lacks some. The repertoire has some 95,000 clones, 67% of them found once; the top ten carry 2.1%. The specimen was PBMCs. Receptors were obtained from a man in his thirties or forties in good health and CMV-seronegative.

This clone has just a few counts. The chain is built from TRBV4-1 and TRBJ2-7; D is perhaps TRBD2 (6 bases). The CDR3 has 13 residues. The V end lost 5 bases, the J end lost 2 bases, and 10 bases lay between the germline ends. Germline CDR1 reads MGHRA; CDR2 reads YSYEKL. The CDR3 region is CASSGAGTYEQYF. CDR3 bases: TGCGCCAGCAGCGGGGCGGGAACCTACGAGCAGTACTTC.

The chain combines TRBV28 with TRBJ2-1; TRBD2 is a possible D gene (5 bases). V lost 7 bases, J lost 7 bases, and 11 bases lay in between. Germline V gene data show CDR1 as MDHEN and CDR2 as SYDVKM. The CDR3 is 12 residues long. CDR3 nucleotide sequence: TGTGCCAGCACCATAACGGGGAATGAGCAGTTCTTC. Its translation: CASTITGNEQFF.

The chain has TRBV28 and TRBJ2-3; 10 bases are shared with TRBD1. The CDR3 consists of 17 residues. Germline CDR1 reads MDHEN; CDR2 reads SYDVKM. The J segment lost 1 base and the V segment lost 4 bases, leaving 8 bases of the junction unmatched. This CDR3 is CASSWTGGIPGTDTQYF. As DNA, the CDR3 is TGTGCCAGCAGTTGGACAGGGGGTATCCCTGGCACAGATACGCAGTATTTT.

This clone has a handful of counts. The chain combines TRBV28 with TRBJ2-5; 10 bases are shared with TRBD1. There are 16 residues in the CDR3. Germline V gene lookup returns CDR1 MDHEN and CDR2 SYDVKM. The junction had 12 bases not matched to a gene; V was cut back by 6 bases and J by 5 bases. The CDR3 sequence is CASSHPRTGGGETQYF. Here the CDR3 DNA reads TGTGCCAGCAGCCATCCCCGGACAGGGGGAGGGGAGACCCAGTACTTC.

This clone was counted only a few times. The chain couples TRBV30 to TRBJ2-2; TRBD2 agrees at 7 bases. J lost 7 bases, V lost 2 bases, and 19 bases had no gene match. Germline-derived CDR1 and CDR2 are GTSNPN and SVGIG (reference sequence). The CDR3 has 18 amino acids. The CDR3 loop is CAWSLPGRGSGAYGELFF. The CDR3 DNA reads as TGTGCCTGGAGTCTCCCCGGGCGGGGGTCTGGTGCTTACGGGGAGCTGTTTTTT. The full variable domain, its missing parts supplied by reference TRBV30 and TRBJ2-2, is SQTIHQWPATLVQPVGSPLSLECTVEGTSNPNLYWYRQAAGRGLQLLFYSVGIGQISSEVPQNLSASRPQDRQFILSSKKLLLSDSGFYLCAWSLPGRGSGAYGELFFGEGSRLTVL.

Written as DNA, the CDR3 is TGTGCCTGGCAGCCACAGGGTTATCAGCCCCAGCATTTT. As protein: CAWQPQGYQPQHF. V usage is TRBV30 and J usage is TRBJ1-5, with D possibly matching TRBD1 (6 bases). The CDR3 sequence is 13 residues long. Germline lookup yields CDR1 GTSNPN and CDR2 SVGIG (reference sequence). V gave up 5 bases and J gave up 5 bases, with 13 bases separating them.

This clone turned up a few times. V and J are TRBV29-1 and TRBJ1-1; possibly TRBD1 for D (5 bases). The germline CDR1 and CDR2 sequences are SQVTM and ANQGSEA. Between the trimmed V and J ends, which lost 7 bases and 0 bases, there was a span of 18 bases. The CDR3 runs to 15 residues. In DNA form, the CDR3 reads TGCAGCGCCACGCCGGGACTTAAAATGAACACTGAAGCTTTCTTT. This sequence encodes CSATPGLKMNTEAFF.

The chain links TRBV28 to TRBJ2-7, with D perhaps TRBD1 (5 bases). CDR3 length: 13 residues. CDR1 is MDHEN and CDR2 is SYDVKM in the germline V gene. V was shortened by 6 bases and J by 2 bases, with 11 bases between the two germline ends. CDR3 bases: TGTGCCAGCAGGCCTAGGGGCGCCTACGAGCAGTACTTC. It specifies CASRPRGAYEQYF. Full variable domain (outside the CDR3, taken from reference TRBV28 and TRBJ2-7): DVKVTQSSRYLVKRTGEKVFLECVQDMDHENMFWYRQDPGLGLRLIYFSYDVKMKEKGDIPEGYSVSREKKERFSLILESASTNQTSMYLCASRPRGAYEQYFGPGTRLTVT.

This clone was recorded a few times. The CDR3 loop is CASSLRVSEQYF. The DNA for the CDR3 is TGTGCCAGCAGCCTCAGGGTATCAGAACAGTACTTC. The chain carries TRBV28 and TRBJ2-7, with a weak D call TRBD1 (5 bases). With 6 bases removed from V and 10 bases from J, the gap between germline ends came to 16 bases. The length of the CDR3 is 12 residues. Germline CDR1 and CDR2: MDHEN and SYDVKM.

The gene calls are TRBV2 and TRBJ2-7; 9 bases fit TRBD1. This CDR3 is built from 13 residues. With 7 bases clipped from V and 3 bases from J, the junction kept 4 bases outside the gene matches. Germline CDR1 is SNHLY and CDR2 is FYNNEI. CDR3 sequence: CASTGTGIYEQYF. The CDR3 DNA is TGTGCCAGCACCGGGACAGGGATCTACGAGCAGTACTTC.

The V gene is TRBV29-1, the J gene TRBJ2-5; TRBD1 matches at 10 bases. After removal of 2 bases from V and 5 bases from J, the junction contained 5 bases not matched to a gene. CDR3 length equals 14 residues. CDR1 is SQVTM and CDR2 is ANQGSEA in the germline V gene. The CDR3, as DNA: TGCAGCGTTGAACCACCGGGACAGGGGGAGACCCAGTACTTC. Protein sequence: CSVEPPGQGETQYF. The full variable domain, with the rest looked up from reference TRBV29-1 and TRBJ2-5, is SAVISQKPSRDICQRGTSLTIQCQVDSQVTMMFWYRQQPGQSLTLIATANQGSEATYESGFVIDKFPISRPNLTFSTLTVSNMSPEDSSIYLCSVEPPGQGETQYFGPGTRLLVL.

V usage is TRBV7-2 and J usage is TRBJ2-7; D gene ambiguous. The CDR3 extends over 14 amino acids. Germline lookup yields CDR1 SGHTA and CDR2 FQGNSA. Between the trimmed V and J ends, which lost 1 base and 4 bases, there was a span of 11 bases. CDR3 nucleotides: TGTGCCAGCAGCTTAGTTGGCGGTGGGTACGAGCAGTACTTC. This translates into CASSLVGGGYEQYF.

This clone was seen a handful of times. The CDR3 here is CASSQGDRPHQPQHF. The CDR3 DNA sequence: TGTGCCAGTAGTCAAGGGGACAGGCCCCATCAGCCCCAGCATTTT. The V gene is TRBV19, the J gene TRBJ1-5, with 8 bases fitting TRBD1. The CDR3 has 15 residues. With V trimmed by 5 bases and J by 5 bases, 8 bases remained unmatched. Germline values: CDR1 LNHDA, CDR2 SQIVND (reference sequence).

The chain employs TRBV19 and TRBJ1-1; D is undetermined. This CDR3 spans 14 amino acids. V lost 5 bases, J lost 0 bases, and 10 bases lay in between. The V gene's germline CDR1 is LNHDA and CDR2 SQIVND (reference sequence). In DNA, the CDR3 is TGTGCCAGTAGTCAGGACGGGATGAACACTGAAGCTTTCTTT. This sequence encodes CASSQDGMNTEAFF. The full variable domain, rest sourced from reference TRBV19 and TRBJ1-1, is DGGITQSPKYLFRKEGQNVTLSCEQNLNHDAMYWYRQDPGQGLRLIYYSQIVNDFQKGDIAEGYSVSREKKESFPLTVTSAQKNPTAFYLCASSQDGMNTEAFFGQGTRLTVV.

The V call is TRBV30, the J call TRBJ1-4, with D maybe TRBD1 (5 bases). In germline, CDR1 is GTSNPN, CDR2 SVGIG (reference sequence). V was cut by 2 bases and J by 7 bases, with 17 bases left in between. The CDR3 loop spans 15 amino acids. The CDR3 reads CAWSSRGLRGEKLFF. CDR3 coding DNA: TGTGCCTGGAGTAGCCGGGGGTTGAGGGGTGAAAAACTGTTTTTT.

This clone was seen a handful of times. The V gene is TRBV6-1, the J gene TRBJ2-7; 9 bases are shared with TRBD1. After removal of 11 bases from V and 0 bases from J, the junction contained 11 bases not matched to a gene. This CDR3 spans 15 amino acids. Germline lookup yields CDR1 MNHNS and CDR2 SASEGT. The CDR3 coding sequence is TGTGCCGGGGGATTCGGACAGGGGAGCTCCTACGAGCAGTACTTC. Protein product: CAGGFGQGSSYEQYF.

This clone was seen at least ten times. The rearrangement links TRBV6-6 to TRBJ2-1, with no clear D. Per the germline V gene, CDR1 is MNHNY and CDR2 is SVGAGI (reference sequence). This CDR3 is 13 amino acids long. The germline V and J ends were trimmed by 2 bases and 6 bases, with 8 bases remaining between them. CDR3 region: CASSYKESNEQFF. The CDR3 DNA sequence: TGTGCCAGCAGTTACAAGGAGAGCAATGAGCAGTTCTTC.

V is TRBV19 and J is TRBJ1-5; D possibly corresponds to TRBD1 (5 bases). CDR1 is LNHDA, CDR2 SQIVND, per germline (reference sequence). V was pared by 4 bases and J by 4 bases, with 14 bases between. The CDR3 covers 15 residues. CDR3 region: CASSTYTGTNQPQHF. DNA for the CDR3: TGTGCCAGTAGTACATATACGGGGACTAATCAGCCCCAGCATTTT.

The V call is TRBV28, the J call TRBJ1-1, with a weak D call TRBD1 (6 bases). The germline gives CDR1 MDHEN, CDR2 SYDVKM. Trimming stripped 2 bases from V and 5 bases from J, with 9 bases between. The CDR3 consists of 13 residues. The CDR3 DNA reads TGTGCCAGCAGTTTACCAGGGGTGACTGAAGCTTTCTTT. As protein: CASSLPGVTEAFF.

The gene calls are TRBV7-3 and TRBJ2-3, with TRBD2 matching over 12 bases. CDR3 length: 15 residues. The germline CDR1 and CDR2 sequences are SGHTA and FQGTGA. V was pared by 2 bases and J by 3 bases, with 0 bases of the junction left unmatched. The CDR3 loop is CASSLLAGGTDTQYF. The CDR3, as DNA: TGTGCCAGCAGCTTACTAGCGGGAGGGACAGATACGCAGTATTTT.

This chain connects TRBV4-1 to TRBJ1-1; TRBD1 matches 12 bases. With V trimmed by 1 base and J by 3 bases, 15 bases remained unmatched. The CDR3 is 20 residues long. CDR1 and CDR2 (germline): MGHRA, YSYEKL. The CDR3 region is CASSQAEGTGGDFFDTEAFF. The DNA of the CDR3 is TGCGCCAGCAGCCAAGCGGAGGGGACAGGGGGCGACTTCTTTGACACTGAAGCTTTCTTT.

The chain links TRBV5-1 to TRBJ1-5; 7 bases fit TRBD1. This CDR3 comprises 15 residues. Germline V gives CDR1 SGHRS, CDR2 YFSETQ. V shed 1 base and J 4 bases; nucleotides not matched to a gene: 5. Here the CDR3 DNA reads TGCGCCAGCAGCTTGACGACAGGGACAAATCAGCCCCAGCATTTT. Translation: CASSLTTGTNQPQHF.

The rearrangement links TRBV27 to TRBJ2-7, with 12 bases identical to TRBD2. The V gene end was trimmed by 6 bases and the J gene end by 4 bases; junction bases not matched to a gene: 10. The CDR3 is 16 amino acids. Germline CDR1 reads MNHEY; CDR2 reads SMNVEV (reference sequence). CDR3 sequence: CASRKLTSGSSYEQYF. CDR3 nucleotide sequence: TGTGCCAGCAGAAAACTGACTAGCGGGAGTTCGTACGAGCAGTACTTC.